A selection of T cell receptor beta chains follows, all from one sample in a study of patients and donors after allogeneic stem cell transplantation. TCRdb re-derived calls from the RT-PCR reads in MiXCR, one entry per CDR3 protein. The table has some 90,000 distinct CDR3 sequences, around 48% seen once. The sequenced material came from blood, either unsorted or a sorted T cell fraction (not recorded which). These receptors originate from a human donor who was either an allogeneic HSCT recipient or a stem cell or donor lymphocyte infusion donor (not recorded which). It is not recorded whose cells these are; they may come from a transplant donor. Each CDR3 is given with its conserved first and last residue. Each record gives: J gene, CDR3 length, V gene, D gene, clone size, CDR3 protein, CDR3 DNA. The D gene is left open where the match is weak. Size is stated for part of the rows, as once, few or many counts, or as a class when the clone is expanded.

j_call: TRBJ2-2; cdr3_length: 16; v_call: TRBV24-1; d_call: -; clone_size: -; cdr3_aa: CATSDPGGKRTGELFF; cdr3_nt: TGTGCCACCAGTGATCCTGGGGGGAAAAGGACCGGGGAGCTGTTTTTT
j_call: TRBJ1-5; cdr3_length: 14; v_call: TRBV6-2/TRBV6-3; d_call: -; clone_size: -; cdr3_aa: CASSYQLSNQPQHF; cdr3_nt: TGTGCCAGCAGTTACCAGCTTAGCAATCAGCCCCAGCATTTT
j_call: TRBJ2-3; cdr3_length: 15; v_call: TRBV10-3; d_call: -; clone_size: -; cdr3_aa: CAINRDGPYTDTQYF; cdr3_nt: TGTGCCATCAACCGGGACGGACCATACACAGATACGCAGTATTTT
j_call: TRBJ1-1; cdr3_length: 14; v_call: TRBV12-3/TRBV12-4; d_call: -; clone_size: -; cdr3_aa: CASTIAGYHTEAFF; cdr3_nt: TGTGCCAGCACCATCGCGGGCTACCACACTGAAGCTTTCTTT
j_call: TRBJ1-5; cdr3_length: 11; v_call: TRBV20-1; d_call: TRBD1; clone_size: few; cdr3_aa: CSAPTGGPQHF; cdr3_nt: TGCAGTGCCCCGACAGGGGGGCCCCAGCATTTT
j_call: TRBJ1-1; cdr3_length: 17; v_call: TRBV7-6; d_call: -; clone_size: -; cdr3_aa: CASSLGGSAGMNTEAFF; cdr3_nt: TGTGCCAGCAGCTTAGGGGGGTCGGCGGGTATGAACACTGAAGCTTTCTTT
j_call: TRBJ2-2; cdr3_length: 14; v_call: TRBV11-2; d_call: -; clone_size: -; cdr3_aa: CASSPLGYTGELFF; cdr3_nt: TGTGCCAGCAGCCCGTTAGGTTACACCGGGGAGCTGTTTTTT
j_call: TRBJ1-2; cdr3_length: 14; v_call: TRBV7-2; d_call: TRBD1; clone_size: few; cdr3_aa: CASSWTGLNYGYTF; cdr3_nt: TGTGCCAGCAGTTGGACAGGGCTGAACTATGGCTACACCTTC
j_call: TRBJ1-1; cdr3_length: 14; v_call: TRBV28; d_call: -; clone_size: -; cdr3_aa: CASTALPPGGEAFF; cdr3_nt: TGTGCCAGCACCGCCCTCCCCCCCGGGGGCGAAGCTTTCTTT
j_call: TRBJ1-3; cdr3_length: 13; v_call: TRBV6-5; d_call: -; clone_size: -; cdr3_aa: CASSPGPEDTIYF; cdr3_nt: TGTGCCAGCAGCCCGGGTCCCGAGGACACCATATATTTT
j_call: TRBJ1-1; cdr3_length: 15; v_call: TRBV7-6; d_call: TRBD1; clone_size: -; cdr3_aa: CASSTALQGATEAFF; cdr3_nt: TGTGCCAGCAGCACCGCCCTTCAGGGGGCCACTGAAGCTTTCTTT
j_call: TRBJ2-3; cdr3_length: 15; v_call: TRBV28; d_call: -; clone_size: -; cdr3_aa: CASSPIVGGTDTQYF; cdr3_nt: TGTGCCAGCAGCCCTATCGTAGGCGGAACAGATACGCAGTATTTT
j_call: TRBJ2-1; cdr3_length: 15; v_call: TRBV14; d_call: TRBD2; clone_size: few; cdr3_aa: CASSPARETYNEQFF; cdr3_nt: TGTGCCAGCAGCCCCGCGCGGGAGACCTACAATGAGCAGTTCTTC
j_call: TRBJ1-5; cdr3_length: 13; v_call: TRBV10-3; d_call: -; clone_size: -; cdr3_aa: CAISKGGGQPQHF; cdr3_nt: TGTGCCATCAGCAAGGGGGGAGGTCAGCCCCAGCATTTT
j_call: TRBJ2-3; cdr3_length: 14; v_call: TRBV9; d_call: -; clone_size: -; cdr3_aa: CASSVASRPAALLF; cdr3_nt: TGTGCCAGCAGCGTAGCTAGTCGTCCAGCCGCCCTCCTTTTT
j_call: TRBJ2-5; cdr3_length: 12; v_call: TRBV7-6; d_call: -; clone_size: -; cdr3_aa: CASSLVGETQYF; cdr3_nt: TGTGCCAGCAGCTTAGTGGGAGAGACCCAGTACTTC
j_call: TRBJ1-1; cdr3_length: 14; v_call: TRBV18; d_call: -; clone_size: few; cdr3_aa: CASSPARGNTEAFF; cdr3_nt: TGTGCCAGCTCACCAGCTCGGGGGAACACTGAAGCTTTCTTT
j_call: TRBJ2-5; cdr3_length: 10; v_call: TRBV6-6; d_call: TRBD1; clone_size: -; cdr3_aa: CASRGDRHYF; cdr3_nt: TGTGCCAGCAGGGGGGACAGACACTACTTC
j_call: TRBJ2-3; cdr3_length: 15; v_call: TRBV20-1; d_call: -; clone_size: -; cdr3_aa: CSGGDRVRATDTQYF; cdr3_nt: TGCAGTGGGGGAGATCGAGTAAGGGCCACAGATACGCAGTATTTT
j_call: TRBJ1-4; cdr3_length: 16; v_call: TRBV14; d_call: -; clone_size: few; cdr3_aa: CASSQRWGATNEKLFF; cdr3_nt: TGTGCCAGCAGCCAGCGATGGGGGGCGACTAATGAAAAACTGTTTTTT
j_call: TRBJ2-1; cdr3_length: 16; v_call: TRBV4-3; d_call: -; clone_size: -; cdr3_aa: CASSHPRDSSNNEQFF; cdr3_nt: TGCGCCAGCAGCCACCCACGGGACTCCTCTAACAATGAGCAGTTCTTC
j_call: TRBJ1-4; cdr3_length: 16; v_call: TRBV28; d_call: TRBD1; clone_size: few; cdr3_aa: CASRRRGRIWNEKLFF; cdr3_nt: TGTGCCAGCAGACGGAGGGGGCGGATTTGGAATGAAAAACTGTTTTTT
j_call: TRBJ2-1; cdr3_length: 15; v_call: TRBV12-3/TRBV12-4; d_call: TRBD2; clone_size: -; cdr3_aa: CASSLAGGPNNEQFF; cdr3_nt: TGTGCCAGCAGTCTAGCGGGAGGGCCTAACAATGAGCAGTTCTTC
j_call: TRBJ1-1; cdr3_length: 14; v_call: TRBV6-2/TRBV6-3; d_call: -; clone_size: -; cdr3_aa: CASSSGPRQTEAFF; cdr3_nt: TGTGCCAGCAGTAGCGGGCCTCGCCAAACTGAAGCTTTCTTT
j_call: TRBJ2-7; cdr3_length: 11; v_call: TRBV5-4; d_call: -; clone_size: few; cdr3_aa: CASSSPYEQYF; cdr3_nt: TGTGCCAGCAGCTCGCCCTACGAGCAGTACTTC
j_call: TRBJ1-5; cdr3_length: 14; v_call: TRBV9; d_call: -; clone_size: few; cdr3_aa: CASSVGLSNQPQHF; cdr3_nt: TGTGCCAGCAGCGTAGGGCTTAGCAATCAGCCCCAGCATTTT
j_call: TRBJ2-7; cdr3_length: 15; v_call: TRBV4-3; d_call: TRBD2; clone_size: -; cdr3_aa: CASSQDASGSYEQYF; cdr3_nt: TGCGCCAGCAGCCAAGATGCTAGCGGGAGTTACGAGCAGTACTTC
j_call: TRBJ2-5; cdr3_length: 14; v_call: TRBV4-3; d_call: -; clone_size: -; cdr3_aa: CASSPGLYQETQYF; cdr3_nt: TGCGCCAGCAGCCCCGGGTTGTACCAAGAGACCCAGTACTTC
j_call: TRBJ1-1; cdr3_length: 14; v_call: TRBV29-1; d_call: -; clone_size: -; cdr3_aa: CSVVSLRGDAEAFF; cdr3_nt: TGCAGCGTTGTATCCCTCAGGGGTGACGCTGAAGCTTTCTTT
j_call: TRBJ1-5; cdr3_length: 14; v_call: TRBV29-1; d_call: TRBD1; clone_size: once; cdr3_aa: CSVGTGKGNQPQHF; cdr3_nt: TGCAGCGTCGGGACAGGGAAAGGCAATCAGCCCCAGCATTTT
j_call: TRBJ1-1; cdr3_length: 16; v_call: TRBV29-1; d_call: -; clone_size: -; cdr3_aa: CSVEDPAQGRWTEAFF; cdr3_nt: TGCAGCGTTGAAGATCCCGCCCAGGGGAGGTGGACTGAAGCTTTCTTT
j_call: TRBJ1-1; cdr3_length: 13; v_call: TRBV20-1; d_call: -; clone_size: -; cdr3_aa: CSAPQNRNTEAFF; cdr3_nt: TGCAGTGCTCCCCAAAACAGGAACACTGAAGCTTTCTTT
j_call: TRBJ1-5; cdr3_length: 18; v_call: TRBV27; d_call: TRBD1; clone_size: once; cdr3_aa: CASSARDRVPSFNQPQHF; cdr3_nt: TGTGCCAGCAGCGCACGGGACAGGGTCCCTAGTTTCAATCAGCCCCAGCATTTT
j_call: TRBJ1-1; cdr3_length: 20; v_call: TRBV20-1; d_call: -; clone_size: few; cdr3_aa: CSASSSPRGGNPFMNTEAFF; cdr3_nt: TGCAGTGCTAGTTCCAGCCCCAGAGGGGGGAATCCTTTCATGAACACTGAAGCTTTCTTT
j_call: TRBJ1-5; cdr3_length: 19; v_call: TRBV7-8; d_call: -; clone_size: -; cdr3_aa: CASSHSSENRGYSNQPQHF; cdr3_nt: TGTGCCAGCAGTCATTCGTCGGAGAACCGAGGGTATAGCAATCAGCCCCAGCATTTT
j_call: TRBJ2-2; cdr3_length: 16; v_call: TRBV2; d_call: TRBD2; clone_size: -; cdr3_aa: CASIPSGRGGTGELFF; cdr3_nt: TGTGCCAGCATACCTAGCGGGAGAGGTGGGACCGGGGAGCTGTTTTTT
j_call: TRBJ2-5; cdr3_length: 14; v_call: TRBV7-8; d_call: -; clone_size: -; cdr3_aa: CASSFGGRRETQYF; cdr3_nt: TGTGCCAGCAGCTTTGGAGGCCGACGAGAGACCCAGTACTTC